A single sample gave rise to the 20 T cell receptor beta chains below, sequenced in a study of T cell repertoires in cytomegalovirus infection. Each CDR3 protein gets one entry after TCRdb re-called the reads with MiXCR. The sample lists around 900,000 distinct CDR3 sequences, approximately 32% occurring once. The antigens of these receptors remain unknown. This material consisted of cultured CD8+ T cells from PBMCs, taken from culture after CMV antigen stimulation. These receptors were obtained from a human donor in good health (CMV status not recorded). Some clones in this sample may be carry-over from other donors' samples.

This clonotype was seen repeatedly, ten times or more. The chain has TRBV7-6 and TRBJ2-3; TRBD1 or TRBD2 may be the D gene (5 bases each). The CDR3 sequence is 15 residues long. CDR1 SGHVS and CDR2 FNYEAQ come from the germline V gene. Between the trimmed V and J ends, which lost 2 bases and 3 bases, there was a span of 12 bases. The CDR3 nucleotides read TGTGCCAGCAGCTTAAGGGACGGACCAACAGATACGCAGTATTTT. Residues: CASSLRDGPTDTQYF.

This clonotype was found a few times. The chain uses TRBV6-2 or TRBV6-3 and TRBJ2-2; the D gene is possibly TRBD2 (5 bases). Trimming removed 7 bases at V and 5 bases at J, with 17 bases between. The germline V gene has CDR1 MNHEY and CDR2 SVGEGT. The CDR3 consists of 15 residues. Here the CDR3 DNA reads TGTGCCAGCAAGGCGGGCGCCCTAGGAACCGGGGAGCTGTTTTTT. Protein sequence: CASKAGALGTGELFF.

CDR3 coding DNA: TGTGCCAACGGACAGGGTACCGAGCAGTACTTC. It translates to CANGQGTEQYF. The rearrangement joins TRBV6-1 to TRBJ2-7; 8 bases fit TRBD1. The J segment lost 6 bases and the V segment lost 10 bases, leaving 5 bases of the junction unmatched. CDR1 is MNHNS and CDR2 is SASEGT in the germline V gene. The CDR3 is made up of 11 amino acids.

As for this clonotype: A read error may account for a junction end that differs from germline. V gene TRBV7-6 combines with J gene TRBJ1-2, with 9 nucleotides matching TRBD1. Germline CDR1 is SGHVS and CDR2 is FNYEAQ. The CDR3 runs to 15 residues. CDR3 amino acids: CASGLRDRDDYGHTF. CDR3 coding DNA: TGTGCCAGCGGGCTGAGGGACAGGGACGACTATGGCCACACCTTC.

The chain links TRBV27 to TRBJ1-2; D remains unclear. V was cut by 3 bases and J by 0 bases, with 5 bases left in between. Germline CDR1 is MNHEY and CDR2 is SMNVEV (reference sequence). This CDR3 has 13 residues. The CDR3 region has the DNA TGTGCCAGCAGTTTTGCAGCTAACTATGGCTACACCTTC. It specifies CASSFAANYGYTF.

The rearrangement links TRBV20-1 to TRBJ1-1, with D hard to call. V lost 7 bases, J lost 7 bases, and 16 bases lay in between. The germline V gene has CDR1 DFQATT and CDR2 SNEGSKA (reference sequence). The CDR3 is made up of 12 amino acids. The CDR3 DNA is TGCAGTGTCAAATCGACGGGATTTGAAGCTTTCTTT. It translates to CSVKSTGFEAFF.

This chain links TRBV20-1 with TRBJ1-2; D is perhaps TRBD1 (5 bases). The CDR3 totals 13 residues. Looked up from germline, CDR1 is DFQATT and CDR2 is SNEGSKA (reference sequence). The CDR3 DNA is TGCAGCACGCAAGGGGAAACTAACTATGGCTACACCTTC. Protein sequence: CSTQGETNYGYTF.

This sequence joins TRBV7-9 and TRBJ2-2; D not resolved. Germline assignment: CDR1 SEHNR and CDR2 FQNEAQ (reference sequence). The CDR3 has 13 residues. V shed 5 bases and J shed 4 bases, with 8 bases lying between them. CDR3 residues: CASSQHGTGELFF. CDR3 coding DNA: TGTGCCAGCAGCCAACATGGCACCGGGGAGCTGTTTTTT.

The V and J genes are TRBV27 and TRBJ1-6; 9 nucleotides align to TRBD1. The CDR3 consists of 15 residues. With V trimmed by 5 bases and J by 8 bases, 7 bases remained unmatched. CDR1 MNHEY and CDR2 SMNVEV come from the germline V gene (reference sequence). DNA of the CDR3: TGTGCCAGCAGTCCCGGGACAGGGCACCATTCACCCCTCCACTTT. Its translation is CASSPGTGHHSPLHF.

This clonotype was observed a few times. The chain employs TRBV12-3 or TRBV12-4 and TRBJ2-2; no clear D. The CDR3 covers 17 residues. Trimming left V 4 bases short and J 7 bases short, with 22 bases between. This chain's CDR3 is CASSSPGQLSRDGELFF. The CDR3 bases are TGTGCCAGCAGTTCCCCAGGCCAGCTGTCTAGGGACGGGGAGCTGTTTTTT.

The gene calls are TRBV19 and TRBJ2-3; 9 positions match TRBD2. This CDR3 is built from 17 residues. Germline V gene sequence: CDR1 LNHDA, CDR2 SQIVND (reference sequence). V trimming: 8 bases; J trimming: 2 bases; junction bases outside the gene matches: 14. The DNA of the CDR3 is TGTGCCAGTTGGAGAGGGAGCCTAGCGGGGTTCACAGATACGCAGTATTTT. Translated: CASWRGSLAGFTDTQYF.

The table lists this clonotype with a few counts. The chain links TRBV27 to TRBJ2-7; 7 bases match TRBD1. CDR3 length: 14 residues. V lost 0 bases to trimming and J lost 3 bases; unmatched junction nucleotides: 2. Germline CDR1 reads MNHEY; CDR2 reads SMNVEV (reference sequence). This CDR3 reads CASSLSTGIYEQYF. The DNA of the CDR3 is TGTGCCAGCAGTTTATCGACAGGGATCTACGAGCAGTACTTC.

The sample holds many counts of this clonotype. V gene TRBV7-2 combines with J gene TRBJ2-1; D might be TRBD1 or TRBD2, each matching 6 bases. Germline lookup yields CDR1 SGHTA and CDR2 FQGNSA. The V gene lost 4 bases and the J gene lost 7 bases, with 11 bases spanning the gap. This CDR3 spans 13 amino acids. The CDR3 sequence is CASSYEGGNEQFF. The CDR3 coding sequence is TGTGCCAGCAGCTACGAAGGGGGGAATGAGCAGTTCTTC. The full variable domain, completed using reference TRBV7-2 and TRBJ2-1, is GAGVSQSPSNKVTEKGKDVELRCDPISGHTALYWYRQSLGQGLEFLIYFQGNSAPDKSGLPSDRFSAERTGGSVSTLTIQRTQQEDSAVYLCASSYEGGNEQFFGPGTRLTVL.

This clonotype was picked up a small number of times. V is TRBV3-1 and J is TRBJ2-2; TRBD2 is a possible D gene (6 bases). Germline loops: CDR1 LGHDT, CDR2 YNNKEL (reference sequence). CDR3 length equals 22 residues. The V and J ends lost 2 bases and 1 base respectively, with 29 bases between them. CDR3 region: CASSQSRVLASFGSENTGELFF. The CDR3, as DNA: TGTGCCAGCAGCCAATCGAGGGTCCTGGCAAGTTTCGGGAGCGAGAACACCGGGGAGCTGTTTTTT.

The CDR3 sequence is CASSQDRWRGAAFF. The CDR3 region has the DNA TGTGCCAGCAGCCAAGATAGGTGGCGGGGTGCAGCTTTCTTT. The chain recombines TRBV14 with TRBJ1-1; D gene unclear. Germline CDR1 is SGHDN and CDR2 is FVKESK. The V end was cut by 0 bases, the J end by 10 bases, with 15 bases between. This CDR3 has 14 residues.

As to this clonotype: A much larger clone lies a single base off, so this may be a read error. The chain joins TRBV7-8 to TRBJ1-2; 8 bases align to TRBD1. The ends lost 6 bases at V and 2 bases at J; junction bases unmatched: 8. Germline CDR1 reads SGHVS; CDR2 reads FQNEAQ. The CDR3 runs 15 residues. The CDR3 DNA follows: TGTGCCAGCAGATTATTTCAGGGGGCGAACTATGGCTACACCTTC. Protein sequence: CASRLFQGANYGYTF.

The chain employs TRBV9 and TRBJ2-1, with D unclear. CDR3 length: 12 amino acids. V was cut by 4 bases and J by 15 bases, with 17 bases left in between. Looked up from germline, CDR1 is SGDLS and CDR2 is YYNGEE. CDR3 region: CASSPNSVPGFF. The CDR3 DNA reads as TGTGCCAGCAGCCCGAATTCTGTCCCAGGGTTCTTC. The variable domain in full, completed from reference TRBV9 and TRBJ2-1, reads DSGVTQTPKHLITATGQRVTLRCSPRSGDLSVYWYQQSLDQGLQFLIQYYNGEERAKGNILERFSAQQFPDLHSELNLSSLELGDSALYFCASSPNSVPGFFGPGTRLTVL.

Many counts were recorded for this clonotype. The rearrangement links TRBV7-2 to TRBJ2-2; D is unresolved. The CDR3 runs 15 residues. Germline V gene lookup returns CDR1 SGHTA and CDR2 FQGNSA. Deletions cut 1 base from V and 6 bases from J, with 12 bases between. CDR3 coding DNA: TGTGCCAGCAGCTTAGGCAGGTCTCGGGCCGGGGAGCTGTTTTTT. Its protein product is CASSLGRSRAGELFF. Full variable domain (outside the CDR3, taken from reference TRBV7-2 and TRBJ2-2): GAGVSQSPSNKVTEKGKDVELRCDPISGHTALYWYRQSLGQGLEFLIYFQGNSAPDKSGLPSDRFSAERTGGSVSTLTIQRTQQEDSAVYLCASSLGRSRAGELFFGEGSRLTVL.

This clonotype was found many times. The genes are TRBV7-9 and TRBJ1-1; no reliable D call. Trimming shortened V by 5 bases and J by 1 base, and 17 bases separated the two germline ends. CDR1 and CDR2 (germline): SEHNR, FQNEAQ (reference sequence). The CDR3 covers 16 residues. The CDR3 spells CASSLTNNEGNTEAFF. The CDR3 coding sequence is TGTGCCAGCAGCCTAACAAACAACGAGGGGAACACTGAAGCTTTCTTT.

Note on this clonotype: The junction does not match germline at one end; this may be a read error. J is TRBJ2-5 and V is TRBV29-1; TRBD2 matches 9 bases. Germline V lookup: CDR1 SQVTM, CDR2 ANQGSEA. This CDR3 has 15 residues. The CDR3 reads CRVEEWRGGEETQYF. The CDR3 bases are TGCAGGGTTGAAGAGTGGCGGGGGGGAGAAGAGACCCAGTACTTC.